This T cell receptor beta chain appears in the sequencing data of a study of CD8 T cells in ankylosing spondylitis. This clonotype showed up many times. TCRdb used MiXCR to reprocess the 5' RACE reads, holding one entry per CDR3 protein. The data hold 200,000 to 250,000 distinct CDR3 sequences, with over 9.5% observed a single time. J was trimmed by 1 base and V by 3 bases; bases with no gene match: 3. CDR1 SGHRS and CDR2 YFSETQ come from the germline V gene. The CDR3 length is 14 residues. The origin of this receptor is a male donor with ankylosing spondylitis or in good health (not recorded which). The gene calls are TRBV5-1 and TRBJ2-5; 7 bases fit TRBD1. The source material was blood, either unsorted or a sorted T cell fraction (not recorded which). The CDR3 bases are TGCGCCAGCAGCTCTGGGACAGTCCAAGAGACCCAGTACTTC. It codes for CASSSGTVQETQYF.